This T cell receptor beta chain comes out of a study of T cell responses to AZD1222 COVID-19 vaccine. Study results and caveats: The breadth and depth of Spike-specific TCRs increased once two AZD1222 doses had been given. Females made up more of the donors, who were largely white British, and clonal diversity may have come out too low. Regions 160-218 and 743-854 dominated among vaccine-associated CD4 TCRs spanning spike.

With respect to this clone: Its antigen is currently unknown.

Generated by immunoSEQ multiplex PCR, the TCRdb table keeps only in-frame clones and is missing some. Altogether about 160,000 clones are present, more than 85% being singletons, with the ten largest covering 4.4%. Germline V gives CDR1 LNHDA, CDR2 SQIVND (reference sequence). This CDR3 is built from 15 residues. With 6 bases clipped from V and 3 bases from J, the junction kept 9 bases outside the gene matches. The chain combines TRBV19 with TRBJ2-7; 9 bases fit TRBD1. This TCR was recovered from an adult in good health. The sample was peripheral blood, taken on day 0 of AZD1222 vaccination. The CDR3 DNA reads TGTGCCAGTAGGTTGCTTGGGACAGGGAGCTACGAGCAGTACTTC. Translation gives CASRLLGTGSYEQYF. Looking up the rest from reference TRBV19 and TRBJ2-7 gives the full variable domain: DGGITQSPKYLFRKEGQNVTLSCEQNLNHDAMYWYRQDPGQGLRLIYYSQIVNDFQKGDIAEGYSVSREKKESFPLTVTSAQKNPTAFYLCASRLLGTGSYEQYFGPGTRLTVT.